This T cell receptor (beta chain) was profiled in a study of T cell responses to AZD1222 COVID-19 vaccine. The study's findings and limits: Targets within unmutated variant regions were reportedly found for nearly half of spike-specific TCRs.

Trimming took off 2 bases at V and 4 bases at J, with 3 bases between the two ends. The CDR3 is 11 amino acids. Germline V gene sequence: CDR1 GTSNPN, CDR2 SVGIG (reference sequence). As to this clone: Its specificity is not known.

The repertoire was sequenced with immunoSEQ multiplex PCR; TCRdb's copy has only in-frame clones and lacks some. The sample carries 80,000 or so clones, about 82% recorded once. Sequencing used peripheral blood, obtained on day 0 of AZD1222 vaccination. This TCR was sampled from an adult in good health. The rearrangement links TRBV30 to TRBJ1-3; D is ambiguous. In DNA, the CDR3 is TGTGCCTGGAGTAAGGGAAACACCATATATTTT. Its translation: CAWSKGNTIYF.